Below, 32 T cell receptor beta chains from the same sample are listed, as sequenced in a study of control samples from healthy donors and cancer patients. Assay used: immunoSEQ multiplex PCR; TCRdb lists only in-frame clones, some missing. The sample lists around 55,000 clones, roughly 87% seen once, with 3.8% in the top ten. The sample consisted of blood. The source is a man aged 45-65 years in good health.

The chain is built from TRBV4-3 and TRBJ2-1; D is perhaps TRBD2 (5 bases). The CDR3 sequence is 16 residues long. The V and J ends lost 0 bases and 0 bases respectively, with 9 bases between them. Germline-derived CDR1 and CDR2 are LGHNA and YSLEER. CDR3 residues: CASSQDRDNSYNEQFF. The CDR3 DNA reads as TGCGCCAGCAGCCAAGATCGGGATAACTCCTACAATGAGCAGTTCTTC.

The chain is built from TRBV6-5 and TRBJ2-7; D call uncertain. V was shortened by 3 bases and J by 0 bases, with 9 bases between the two germline ends. This CDR3 comprises 14 residues. Germline V gene lookup returns CDR1 MNHEY and CDR2 SVGAGI. This chain's CDR3 is CASSYRGLSYEQYF. In DNA form, the CDR3 reads TGTGCCAGCAGTTATCGCGGCCTCTCCTACGAGCAGTACTTC.

This rearrangement joins TRBV28 to TRBJ1-6, with D unclear. The length of the CDR3 is 12 residues. Deletions cut 6 bases from V and 9 bases from J, with 9 bases between. CDR1 and CDR2 from the germline V gene are MDHEN and SYDVKM. The CDR3, as DNA: TGTGCCAGCAGCGCAGAGGGTTCACCCCTCCACTTT. Translating it yields CASSAEGSPLHF.

The genes are TRBV5-1 and TRBJ1-6; D is possibly TRBD1 (6 bases). The CDR3 is made up of 15 amino acids. V was shortened by 0 bases and J by 9 bases, with 13 bases between the two germline ends. Germline values: CDR1 SGHRS, CDR2 YFSETQ. CDR3 sequence reads: CASSLEGGSGSPLHF. Here the CDR3 DNA reads TGCGCCAGCAGCTTGGAAGGGGGTTCGGGTTCACCCCTCCACTTT.

This clone was recorded once. This sequence joins TRBV25-1 and TRBJ1-1; a possible D gene is TRBD1 (5 bases). The CDR3 runs 15 residues. V was clipped by 4 bases and J by 4 bases, with 16 bases between them. CDR1 and CDR2 (germline): MGHDK, SYGVNS. CDR3 coding DNA: TGTGCCAGCAGTGGGCCTTACCGGGGGTCCACTGAAGCTTTCTTT. It translates to CASSGPYRGSTEAFF.

The rearrangement uses TRBV11-2 and TRBJ2-1; 9 bases are a match to TRBD2. Unmatched junction bases numbered 13, after V lost 6 bases and J lost 4 bases. CDR3 length equals 17 residues. Germline V gene sequence: CDR1 SGHAT, CDR2 FQNNGV. The CDR3 DNA is TGTGCCAGCAGGCAAACAGCGGGAGGCCCAAATTACAATGAGCAGTTCTTC. The encoded protein is CASRQTAGGPNYNEQFF.

The chain has TRBV5-6 and TRBJ2-7; D ambiguous. Germline V gene data show CDR1 as SGHDT and CDR2 as YYEEEE. The V end was cut by 2 bases, the J end by 3 bases, with 6 bases between. The CDR3 contains 12 residues. In DNA, the CDR3 is TGTGCCAGCAGCTTCTGGGACTACGAGCAGTACTTC. It yields the protein CASSFWDYEQYF.

The chain is built from TRBV19 and TRBJ2-3, with a possible D match to TRBD2 (7 bases). The CDR3 has 15 residues. V was shortened by 3 bases and J by 3 bases, with 13 bases between the two germline ends. Germline V lookup: CDR1 LNHDA, CDR2 SQIVND (reference sequence). Here the CDR3 DNA reads TGTGCCAGTAGTATGGGCGGGGGCTCGACAGATACGCAGTATTTT. Its translation: CASSMGGGSTDTQYF.

The rearrangement joins TRBV6-5 to TRBJ1-2; the match to TRBD1 covers 7 bases. The germline V gene has CDR1 MNHEY and CDR2 SVGAGI. J lost 4 bases, V lost 7 bases, and 9 bases had no gene match. The CDR3 is made up of 14 amino acids. The CDR3 nucleotides read TGTGCCAGCACCCTAGGGGGCAGCCTCTATGGCTACACCTTC. This translates into CASTLGGSLYGYTF.

The chain employs TRBV5-1 and TRBJ2-7; 11 bases align to TRBD2. V lost 1 base, J lost 0 bases, and 3 bases stayed unmatched. CDR1 is SGHRS and CDR2 is YFSETQ in the germline V gene. The CDR3 runs 16 residues. CDR3 bases: TGCGCCAGCAGCTTGACTAGCGGGGGAAGCTCCTACGAGCAGTACTTC. Translating gives CASSLTSGGSSYEQYF.

The genes are TRBV11-2 and TRBJ2-5, with D perhaps TRBD1 (6 bases). The germline gives CDR1 SGHAT, CDR2 FQNNGV. With 5 bases removed from V and 2 bases from J, the gap between germline ends came to 9 bases. This CDR3 contains 13 residues. In DNA, the CDR3 is TGTGCCAGCAGCGTAGGACAGCAAGAGACCCAGTACTTC. Translated: CASSVGQQETQYF.

V usage is TRBV12-3 or TRBV12-4 and J usage is TRBJ1-5; D is unresolved. The length of the CDR3 is 13 residues. Trimming shortened V by 2 bases and J by 2 bases, and 4 bases separated the two germline ends. In DNA, the CDR3 is TGTGCCAGCAGTTTATTAGGCAATCAGCCCCAGCATTTT. This gives the protein CASSLLGNQPQHF.

This clone occurred once. The chain has TRBV4-2 and TRBJ2-7; 8 bases line up with TRBD2. The V and J ends lost 5 bases and 5 bases, in that order; junction bases with no gene match: 5. Germline CDR1 LGHNA, CDR2 YNFKEQ. This CDR3 region has 13 residues. The CDR3 here is CASSARGVNEQYF. The DNA of the CDR3 is TGTGCCAGCAGCGCGCGGGGGGTGAACGAGCAGTACTTC.

The chain has TRBV5-1 and TRBJ2-3; D is tentatively TRBD1 or TRBD2 (6 bases each). Trimming left V 3 bases short and J 0 bases short, with 17 bases between. Germline CDR1 reads SGHRS; CDR2 reads YFSETQ. The CDR3 totals 17 residues. The CDR3 nucleotides read TGCGCCAGCAGCTCTTCCTGGGGGCTAGCGAGCACAGATACGCAGTATTTT. It encodes CASSSSWGLASTDTQYF.

Turning to this clone: This specimen includes other DNA sequences encoding the same CDR3. The V and J genes are TRBV20-1 and TRBJ1-1; unclear D gene. Looked up from germline, CDR1 is DFQATT and CDR2 is SNEGSKA (reference sequence). The CDR3 loop spans 11 amino acids. V was trimmed by 0 bases and J by 2 bases, leaving 1 base between them. The CDR3 nucleotides read TGCAGTGCTAGAGAAAACACTGAAGCTTTCTTT. Amino acid sequence: CSARENTEAFF.

The chain uses TRBV12-3 or TRBV12-4 and TRBJ1-4, with D uncertain. The CDR3 is made up of 12 amino acids. V shed 2 bases and J shed 8 bases, with 6 bases lying between them. The CDR3: CASSLMGEKLFF. CDR3 in DNA: TGTGCCAGCAGTTTAATGGGAGAAAAACTGTTTTTT.

CDR3 bases: TGTGCCAGCAAAAGGCTAGCGGGAGTCGCGAACACCGGGGAGCTGTTTTTT. Translation gives CASKRLAGVANTGELFF. J is TRBJ2-2 and V is TRBV28, with 10 bases that match TRBD2. The trim removed 7 bases at V and 0 bases at J, leaving 8 bases unmatched. The germline gives CDR1 MDHEN, CDR2 SYDVKM. The CDR3 spans 17 residues.

V gene TRBV29-1 combines with J gene TRBJ1-2, with D tentatively TRBD1 (6 bases). Germline lookup yields CDR1 SQVTM and CDR2 ANQGSEA. CDR3 length: 13 residues. The V end lost 0 bases, the J end lost 7 bases, and 12 bases lay between the germline ends. The CDR3 region has the DNA TGCAGCGTTGAAGATCGGGGGGGCTCTGGCTACACCTTC. As protein: CSVEDRGGSGYTF.

V usage is TRBV2 and J usage is TRBJ1-2, with TRBD1 as a possible D gene (6 bases). CDR1 and CDR2 (germline): SNHLY, FYNNEI. V was shortened by 6 bases and J by 4 bases, with 9 bases between the two germline ends. The CDR3 covers 12 residues. Here the CDR3 DNA reads TGTGCCAGCAGAGACAGGTTCTATGGCTACACCTTC. Translated: CASRDRFYGYTF.

The J gene is TRBJ1-1, the V gene TRBV24-1; D is ambiguous. CDR1 is KGHDR and CDR2 is SFDVKD in the germline V gene. The CDR3 consists of 12 residues. V lost 4 bases and J lost 3, with 5 bases in between. CDR3 in amino acids: CATSDPDTEAFF. The CDR3 nucleotides read TGTGCCACCAGTGACCCCGACACTGAAGCTTTCTTT.

This chain joins TRBV18 and TRBJ1-3, with D tentatively TRBD1 (5 bases). Germline CDR1 is KGHSH and CDR2 is LQKENI. The CDR3 has 16 residues. Trimming removed 6 bases at V and 0 bases at J, with 15 bases between. CDR3 bases: TGTGCCAGCTCGGCGGGACGGCCAAGCTCTGGAAACACCATATATTTT. Translated: CASSAGRPSSGNTIYF.

CDR3 in DNA: TGTGCCAGCAGCCCCCAAGCTGGGGCAGATACGCAGTATTTT. Protein sequence: CASSPQAGADTQYF. This chain joins TRBV9 and TRBJ2-3; D unresolved. The CDR3 is 14 residues long. Trimming took off 4 bases at V and 4 bases at J, with 13 bases between the two ends. Germline loops: CDR1 SGDLS, CDR2 YYNGEE.

The chain employs TRBV6-2 or TRBV6-3 and TRBJ2-5; D is tentatively TRBD1 or TRBD2 (5 bases each). V gave up 6 bases and J gave up 4 bases, with 15 bases separating them. The CDR3 contains 14 residues. Germline V gene data show CDR1 as MNHEY and CDR2 as SVGEGT. CDR3: CASSQGDRGETQYF. The CDR3 DNA follows: TGTGCCAGCAGCCAAGGGGATCGGGGAGAGACCCAGTACTTC.

The genes are TRBV7-6 and TRBJ2-7, with D possibly TRBD2 on 6 matching bases. V was pared by 2 bases and J by 4 bases, with 12 bases between. The CDR3 is 14 amino acids. The V gene's germline CDR1 is SGHVS and CDR2 FNYEAQ. In nucleotides, the CDR3 is TGTGCCAGCAGCTTAACACCGGGGGAGTACGAGCAGTACTTC. Its translation: CASSLTPGEYEQYF.

This clone is deemed medium-sized. The chain links TRBV27 to TRBJ2-7; possibly TRBD1 for D (6 bases). Trimming shortened V by 0 bases and J by 5 bases, and 14 bases separated the two germline ends. Germline V gives CDR1 MNHEY, CDR2 SMNVEV (reference sequence). The CDR3 has 15 amino acids. In DNA form, the CDR3 reads TGTGCCAGCAGTTTATCGATTGGGGGCCTCCACGAGCAGTACTTC. This encodes CASSLSIGGLHEQYF.

This clone was seen just once. The J gene is TRBJ2-1, the V gene TRBV28; possibly TRBD2 for D (5 bases). Trimming cost V 8 bases and J 0 bases, with 11 bases left between them. The CDR3 contains 14 residues. Germline CDR1 is MDHEN and CDR2 is SYDVKM. CDR3 nucleotides: TGTGCCAGCGAAGAGGGATTCTCCTACAATGAGCAGTTCTTC. This codes for CASEEGFSYNEQFF.

The V and J genes are TRBV5-1 and TRBJ2-3; 8 nucleotides match TRBD2. The CDR3 extends over 15 amino acids. J gave up 3 bases and V 0 bases, and 3 bases lay outside the gene matches. The germline V gene has CDR1 SGHRS and CDR2 YFSETQ. CDR3 in amino acids: CASSLVLAETDTQYF. The CDR3 DNA reads as TGCGCCAGCAGCTTGGTACTAGCGGAGACAGATACGCAGTATTTT. The complete variable domain, with remaining parts taken from reference TRBV5-1 and TRBJ2-3, reads KAGVTQTPRYLIKTRGQQVTLSCSPISGHRSVSWYQQTPGQGLQFLFEYFSETQRNKGNFPGRFSGRQFSNSRSEMNVSTLELGDSALYLCASSLVLAETDTQYFGPGTRLTVL.

This sequence joins TRBV7-2 and TRBJ2-1; 9 bases line up with TRBD2. The CDR3 has 16 amino acids. The germline gives CDR1 SGHTA, CDR2 FQGNSA. V was clipped by 5 bases and J by 9 bases; unmatched bases: 14. The CDR3 reads CASSNHISGRWSEQFF. As DNA, the CDR3 is TGTGCCAGCAGCAACCACATAAGCGGGAGGTGGTCTGAGCAGTTCTTC.

The J gene is TRBJ2-1, the V gene TRBV19, with D perhaps matching TRBD1 (5 bases). The CDR3 has 14 residues. The V end was cut by 6 bases, the J end by 0 bases, with 9 bases between. The germline gives CDR1 LNHDA, CDR2 SQIVND (reference sequence). The CDR3 region is CASRRQSSYNEQFF. CDR3 nucleotide sequence: TGTGCCAGTAGGAGACAGAGCTCCTACAATGAGCAGTTCTTC.

The J gene is TRBJ2-7, the V gene TRBV11-1; a weak D match, TRBD1 (6 bases). Germline CDR1 SGHAT, CDR2 FQDESV (reference sequence). With 6 bases removed from V and 4 bases from J, the gap between germline ends came to 13 bases. The CDR3 has 13 amino acids. The CDR3 DNA reads as TGTGCCAGCAGTTCCACAGGGATATACGAGCAGTACTTC. As protein: CASSSTGIYEQYF.

The table lists this clone with a few counts. The chain is built from TRBV5-5 and TRBJ1-6; 7 bases match TRBD1. Germline V gives CDR1 SGHKS, CDR2 YYEKEE (reference sequence). The CDR3 covers 15 residues. Trimming took 2 bases from V and 7 from J; bases not matched to a gene: 6. This chain's CDR3 is CASSFQGGNNSPLHF. The CDR3 nucleotides read TGTGCCAGCAGCTTCCAAGGGGGCAACAATTCACCCCTCCACTTT.

The chain combines TRBV4-1 with TRBJ1-1; 7 bases match TRBD1. V was clipped by 0 bases and J by 3 bases; unmatched bases: 4. Germline V gene data show CDR1 as MGHRA and CDR2 as YSYEKL. The CDR3 contains 15 residues. This CDR3 is CASSQDDRVDTEAFF. The CDR3 DNA reads as TGCGCCAGCAGCCAAGATGACAGGGTGGACACTGAAGCTTTCTTT.